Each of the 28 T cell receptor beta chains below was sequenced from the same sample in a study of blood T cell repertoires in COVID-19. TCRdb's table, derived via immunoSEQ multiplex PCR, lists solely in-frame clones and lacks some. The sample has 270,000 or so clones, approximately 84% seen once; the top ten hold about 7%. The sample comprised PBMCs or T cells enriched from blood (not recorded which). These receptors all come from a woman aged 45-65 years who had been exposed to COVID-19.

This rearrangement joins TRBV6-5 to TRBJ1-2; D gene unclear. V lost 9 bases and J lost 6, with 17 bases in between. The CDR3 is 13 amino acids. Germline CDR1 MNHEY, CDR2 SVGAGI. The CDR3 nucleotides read TGTGCCAGTTCGAGCTGGGTTAGCGATGGCTACACCTTC. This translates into CASSSWVSDGYTF.

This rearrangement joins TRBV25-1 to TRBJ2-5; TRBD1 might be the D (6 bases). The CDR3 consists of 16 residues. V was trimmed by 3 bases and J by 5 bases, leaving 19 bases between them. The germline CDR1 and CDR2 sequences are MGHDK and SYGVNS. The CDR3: CASSEPAQGRGETQYF. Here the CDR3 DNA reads TGTGCCAGCAGTGAGCCCGCACAGGGAAGAGGGGAGACCCAGTACTTC.

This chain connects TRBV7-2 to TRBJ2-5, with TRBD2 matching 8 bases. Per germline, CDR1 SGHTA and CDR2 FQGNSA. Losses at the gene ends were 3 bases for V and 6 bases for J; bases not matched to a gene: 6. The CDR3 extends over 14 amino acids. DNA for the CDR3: TGTGCCAGCAGCTTCGGGGGGGGCGAAAAGACCCAGTACTTC. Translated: CASSFGGGEKTQYF.

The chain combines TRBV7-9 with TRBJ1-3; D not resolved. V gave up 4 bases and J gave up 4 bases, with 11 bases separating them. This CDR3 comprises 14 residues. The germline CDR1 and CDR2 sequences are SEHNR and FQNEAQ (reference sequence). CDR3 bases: TGTGCCAGCAGCTCCCCCAGTCAGGGAAACACCATATATTTT. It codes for CASSSPSQGNTIYF.

CDR3 nucleotides: TGTGCCAGCCGGGGACAGGGCTATGGCTACACCTTC. This sequence encodes CASRGQGYGYTF. This chain uses TRBV6-4 with TRBJ1-2; the match to TRBD1 covers 9 bases. V dropped 8 bases and J dropped 4; count of bases not matched to a gene: 2. Germline loops: CDR1 MRHNA, CDR2 SNTAGT. This CDR3 is built from 12 residues.

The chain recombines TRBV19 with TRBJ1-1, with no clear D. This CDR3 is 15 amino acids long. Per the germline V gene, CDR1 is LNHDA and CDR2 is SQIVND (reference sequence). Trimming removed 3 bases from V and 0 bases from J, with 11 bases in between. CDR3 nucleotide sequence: TGTGCCAGTAGTATTCGAGGGCTCATGAACACTGAAGCTTTCTTT. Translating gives CASSIRGLMNTEAFF.

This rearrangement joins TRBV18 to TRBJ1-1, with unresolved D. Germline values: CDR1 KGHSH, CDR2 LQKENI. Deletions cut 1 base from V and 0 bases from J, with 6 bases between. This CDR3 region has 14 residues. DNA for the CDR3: TGTGCCAGCTCACCACTGACATTGAACACTGAAGCTTTCTTT. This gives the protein CASSPLTLNTEAFF. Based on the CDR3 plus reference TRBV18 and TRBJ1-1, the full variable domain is NAGVMQNPRHLVRRRGQEARLRCSPMKGHSHVYWYRQLPEEGLKFMVYLQKENIIDESGMPKERFSAEFPKEGPSILRIQQVVRGDSAAYFCASSPLTLNTEAFFGQGTRLTVV.

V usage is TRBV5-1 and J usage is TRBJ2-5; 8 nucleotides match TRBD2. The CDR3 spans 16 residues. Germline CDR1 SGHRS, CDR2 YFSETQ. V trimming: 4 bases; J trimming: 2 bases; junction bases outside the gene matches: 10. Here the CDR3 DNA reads TGCGCCAGCAGCCGGGGGGGTAACGGGTGGCAAGAGACCCAGTACTTC. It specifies CASSRGGNGWQETQYF.

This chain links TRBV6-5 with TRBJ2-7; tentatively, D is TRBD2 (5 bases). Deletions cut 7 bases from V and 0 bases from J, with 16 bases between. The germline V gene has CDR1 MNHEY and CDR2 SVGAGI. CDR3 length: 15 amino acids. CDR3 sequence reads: CASNGEWPSSYEQYF. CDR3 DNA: TGTGCCAGCAATGGGGAGTGGCCGAGCTCCTACGAGCAGTACTTC.

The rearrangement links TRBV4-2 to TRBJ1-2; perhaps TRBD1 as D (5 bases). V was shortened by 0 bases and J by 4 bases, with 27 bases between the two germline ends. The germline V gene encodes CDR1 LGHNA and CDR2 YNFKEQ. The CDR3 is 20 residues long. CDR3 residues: CASSQERVGAGLIRVYGYTF. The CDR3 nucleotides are TGTGCCAGCAGCCAAGAGAGGGTAGGGGCGGGGCTCATACGAGTCTATGGCTACACCTTC.

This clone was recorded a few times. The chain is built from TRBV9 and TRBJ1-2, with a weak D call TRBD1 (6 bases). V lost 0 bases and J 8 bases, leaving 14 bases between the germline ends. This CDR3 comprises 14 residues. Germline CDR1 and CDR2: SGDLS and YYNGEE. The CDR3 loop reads CASSVGNRVSGYTF. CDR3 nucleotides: TGTGCCAGCAGCGTAGGGAACAGGGTTAGCGGCTACACCTTC.

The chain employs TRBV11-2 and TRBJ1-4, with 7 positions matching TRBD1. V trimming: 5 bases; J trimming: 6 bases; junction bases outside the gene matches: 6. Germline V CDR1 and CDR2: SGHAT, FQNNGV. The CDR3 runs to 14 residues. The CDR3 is CASSPRQGHEKLFF. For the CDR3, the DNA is TGTGCCAGCAGCCCCCGACAGGGACATGAAAAACTGTTTTTT.

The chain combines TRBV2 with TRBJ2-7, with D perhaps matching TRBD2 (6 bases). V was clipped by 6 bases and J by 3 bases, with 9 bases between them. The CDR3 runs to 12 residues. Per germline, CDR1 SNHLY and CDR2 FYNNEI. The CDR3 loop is CASREGIYEQYF. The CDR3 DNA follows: TGTGCCAGCAGGGAGGGGATCTACGAGCAGTACTTC.

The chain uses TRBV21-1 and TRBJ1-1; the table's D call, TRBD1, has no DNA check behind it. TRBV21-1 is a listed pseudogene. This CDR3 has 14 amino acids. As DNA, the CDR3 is TGTGCCAGCAGCCCCCCCCAGGGCCGGGCCCAAGCTTTCTTT. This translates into CASSPPQGRAQAFF.

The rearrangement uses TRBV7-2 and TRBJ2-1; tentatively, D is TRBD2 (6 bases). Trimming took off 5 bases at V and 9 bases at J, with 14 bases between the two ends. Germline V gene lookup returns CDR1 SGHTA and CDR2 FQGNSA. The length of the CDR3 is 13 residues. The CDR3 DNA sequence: TGTGCCAGCAGCACTAGCCACGGTAGTGAGCAGTTCTTC. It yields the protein CASSTSHGSEQFF.

CDR3 sequence reads: CSVKNTEAFF. CDR3 in DNA: TGCAGTGTTAAAAACACTGAAGCTTTCTTT. The gene calls are TRBV20-1 and TRBJ1-1; D ambiguous. Per the germline V gene, CDR1 is DFQATT and CDR2 is SNEGSKA (reference sequence). The CDR3 spans 10 residues. With 7 bases removed from V and 2 bases from J, the gap between germline ends came to 5 bases.

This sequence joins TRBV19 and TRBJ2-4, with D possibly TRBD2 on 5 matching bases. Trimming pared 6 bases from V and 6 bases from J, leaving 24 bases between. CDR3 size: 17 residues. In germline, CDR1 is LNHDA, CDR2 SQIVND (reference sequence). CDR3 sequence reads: CASSPEVGRTGRNIQYF. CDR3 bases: TGTGCCAGTAGCCCCGAGGTCGGCAGGACGGGGAGAAACATTCAGTACTTC.

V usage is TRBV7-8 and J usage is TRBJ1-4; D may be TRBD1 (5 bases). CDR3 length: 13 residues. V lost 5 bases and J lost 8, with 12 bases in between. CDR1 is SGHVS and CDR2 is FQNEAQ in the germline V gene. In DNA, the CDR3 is TGTGCCAGCAGCCGGGGGACTGCCGAAAAACTGTTTTTT. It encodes CASSRGTAEKLFF.

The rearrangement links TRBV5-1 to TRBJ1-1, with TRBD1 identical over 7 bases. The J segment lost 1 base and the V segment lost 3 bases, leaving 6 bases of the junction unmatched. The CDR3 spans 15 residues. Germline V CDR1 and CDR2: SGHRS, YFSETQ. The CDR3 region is CASSSSYRGNTEAFF. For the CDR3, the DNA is TGCGCCAGCAGCTCATCTTACAGGGGGAACACTGAAGCTTTCTTT. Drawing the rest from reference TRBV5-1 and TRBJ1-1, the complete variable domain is KAGVTQTPRYLIKTRGQQVTLSCSPISGHRSVSWYQQTPGQGLQFLFEYFSETQRNKGNFPGRFSGRQFSNSRSEMNVSTLELGDSALYLCASSSSYRGNTEAFFGQGTRLTVV.

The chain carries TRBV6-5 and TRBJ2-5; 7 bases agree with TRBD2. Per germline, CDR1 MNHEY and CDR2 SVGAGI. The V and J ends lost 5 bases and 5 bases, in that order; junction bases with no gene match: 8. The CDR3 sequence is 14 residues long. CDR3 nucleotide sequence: TGTGCCAGCAGTCCCCGGGGGGTGGAGGAGACCCAGTACTTC. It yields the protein CASSPRGVEETQYF.

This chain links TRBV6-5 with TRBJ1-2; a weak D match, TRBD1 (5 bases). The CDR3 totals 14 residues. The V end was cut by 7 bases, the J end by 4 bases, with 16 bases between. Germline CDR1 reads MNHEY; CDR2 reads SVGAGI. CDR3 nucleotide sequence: TGTGCCAGCATGGAGGGCAGGGCAGCCTATGGCTACACCTTC. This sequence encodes CASMEGRAAYGYTF.

The CDR3 spells CASSIDARINYGYTF. In DNA form, the CDR3 reads TGTGCCAGTAGTATAGACGCCAGGATTAACTATGGCTACACCTTC. The J gene is TRBJ1-2, the V gene TRBV19; D remains ambiguous. CDR3 size: 15 residues. Germline V CDR1 and CDR2: LNHDA, SQIVND (reference sequence). V was cut by 0 bases and J by 1 base, with 9 bases left in between.

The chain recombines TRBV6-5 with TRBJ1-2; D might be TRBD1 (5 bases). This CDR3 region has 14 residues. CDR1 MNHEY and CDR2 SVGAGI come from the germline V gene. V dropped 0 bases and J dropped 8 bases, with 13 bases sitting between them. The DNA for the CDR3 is TGTGCCAGCAGTTACTCATATCAGGGAGGGGGCTACACCTTC. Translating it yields CASSYSYQGGGYTF.

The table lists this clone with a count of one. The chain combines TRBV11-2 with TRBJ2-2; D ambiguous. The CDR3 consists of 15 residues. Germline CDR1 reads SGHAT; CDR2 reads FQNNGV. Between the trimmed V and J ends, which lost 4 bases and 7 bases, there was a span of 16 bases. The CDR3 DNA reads TGTGCCAGCAGCTCCTACCCGCGAGGTGGCGGGGAGCTGTTTTTT. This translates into CASSSYPRGGGELFF.

In DNA, the CDR3 is TGTGCCAGTAGTATGTCGGGGATAGCTCAGTTCTTC. As protein: CASSMSGIAQFF. The chain carries TRBV19 and TRBJ2-1; D may be TRBD2 (5 bases). The CDR3 covers 12 residues. Germline CDR1 reads LNHDA; CDR2 reads SQIVND (reference sequence). V lost 3 bases and J lost 13, with 13 bases in between.

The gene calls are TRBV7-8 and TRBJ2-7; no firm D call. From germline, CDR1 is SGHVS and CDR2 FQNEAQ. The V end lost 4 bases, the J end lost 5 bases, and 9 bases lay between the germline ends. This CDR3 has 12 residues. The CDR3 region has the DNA TGTGCCAGCAGCTCTAACCGGGACGAGCAGTACTTC. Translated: CASSSNRDEQYF.

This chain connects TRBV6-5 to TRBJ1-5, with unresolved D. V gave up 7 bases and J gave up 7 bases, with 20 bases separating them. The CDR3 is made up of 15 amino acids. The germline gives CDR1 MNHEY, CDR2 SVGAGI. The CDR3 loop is CASNLAGGPVQPQHF. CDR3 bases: TGTGCCAGCAACTTGGCCGGCGGTCCCGTACAGCCCCAGCATTTT.

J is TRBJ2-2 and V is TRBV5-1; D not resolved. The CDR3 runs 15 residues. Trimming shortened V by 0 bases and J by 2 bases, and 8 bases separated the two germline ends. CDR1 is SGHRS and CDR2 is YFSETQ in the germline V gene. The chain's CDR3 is CASSLGTFNTGELFF. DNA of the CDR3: TGCGCCAGCAGCTTGGGTACTTTCAACACCGGGGAGCTGTTTTTT.